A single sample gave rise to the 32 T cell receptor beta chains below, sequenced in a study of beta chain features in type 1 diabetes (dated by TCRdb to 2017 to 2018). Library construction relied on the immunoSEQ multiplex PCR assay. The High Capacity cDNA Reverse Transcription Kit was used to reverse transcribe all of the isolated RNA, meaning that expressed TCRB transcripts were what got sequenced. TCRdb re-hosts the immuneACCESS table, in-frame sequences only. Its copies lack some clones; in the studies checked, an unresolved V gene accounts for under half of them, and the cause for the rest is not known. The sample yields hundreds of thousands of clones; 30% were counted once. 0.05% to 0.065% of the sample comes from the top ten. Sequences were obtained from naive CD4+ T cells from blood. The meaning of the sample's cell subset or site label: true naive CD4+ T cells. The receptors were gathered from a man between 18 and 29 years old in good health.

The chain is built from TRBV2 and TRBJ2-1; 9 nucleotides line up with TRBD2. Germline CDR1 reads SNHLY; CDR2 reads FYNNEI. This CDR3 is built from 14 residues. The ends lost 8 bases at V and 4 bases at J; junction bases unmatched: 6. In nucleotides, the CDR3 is TGTGCCAGCCGGCTAGCGGGGATTTACAATGAGCAGTTCTTC. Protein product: CASRLAGIYNEQFF. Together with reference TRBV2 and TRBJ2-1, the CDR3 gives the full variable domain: EPEVTQTPSHQVTQMGQEVILRCVPISNHLYFYWYRQILGQKVEFLVSFYNNEISEKSEIFDDQFSVERPDGSNFTLKIRSTKLEDSAMYFCASRLAGIYNEQFFGPGTRLTVL.

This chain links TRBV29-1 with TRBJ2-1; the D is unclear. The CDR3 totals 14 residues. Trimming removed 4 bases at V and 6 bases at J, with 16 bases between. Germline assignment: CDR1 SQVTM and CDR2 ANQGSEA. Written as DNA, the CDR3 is TGCAGCGTTGTAGGTAGCCCGGCTGTCAATGAGCAGTTCTTC. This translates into CSVVGSPAVNEQFF.

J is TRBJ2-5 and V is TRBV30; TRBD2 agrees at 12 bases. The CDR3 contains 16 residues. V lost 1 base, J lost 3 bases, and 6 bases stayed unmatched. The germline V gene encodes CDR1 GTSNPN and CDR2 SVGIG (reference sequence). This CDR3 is CAWSGPSGRAEETQYF. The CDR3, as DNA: TGTGCCTGGAGTGGCCCTAGCGGGAGGGCCGAAGAGACCCAGTACTTC.

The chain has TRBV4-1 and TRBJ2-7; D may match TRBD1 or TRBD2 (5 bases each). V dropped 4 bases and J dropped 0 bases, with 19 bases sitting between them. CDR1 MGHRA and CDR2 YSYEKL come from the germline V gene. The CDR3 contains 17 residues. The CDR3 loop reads CASSRAGTGQHSYEQYF. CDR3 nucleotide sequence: TGCGCCAGCAGCCGGGCGGGCACGGGGCAACACTCCTACGAGCAGTACTTC.

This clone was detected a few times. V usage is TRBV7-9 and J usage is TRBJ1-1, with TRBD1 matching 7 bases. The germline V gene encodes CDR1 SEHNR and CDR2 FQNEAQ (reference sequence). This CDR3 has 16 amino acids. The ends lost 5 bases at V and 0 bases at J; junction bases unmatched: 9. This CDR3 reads CASSHRTGQMNTEAFF. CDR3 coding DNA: TGTGCCAGCAGCCATCGGACAGGACAGATGAACACTGAAGCTTTCTTT.

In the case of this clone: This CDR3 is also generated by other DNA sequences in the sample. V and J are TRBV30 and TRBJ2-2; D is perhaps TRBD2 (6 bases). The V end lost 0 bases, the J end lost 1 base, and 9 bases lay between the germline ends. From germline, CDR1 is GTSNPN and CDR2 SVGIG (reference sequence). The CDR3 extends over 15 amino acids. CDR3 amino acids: CAWSVVAVNTGELFF. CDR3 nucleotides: TGTGCCTGGAGTGTAGTAGCGGTGAACACCGGGGAGCTGTTTTTT.

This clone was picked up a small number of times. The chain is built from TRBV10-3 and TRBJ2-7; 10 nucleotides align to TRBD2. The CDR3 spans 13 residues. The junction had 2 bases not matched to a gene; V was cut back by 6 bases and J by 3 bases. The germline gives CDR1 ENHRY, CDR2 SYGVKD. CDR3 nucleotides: TGTGCCATCAGACTAGCGGGATACTACGAGCAGTACTTC. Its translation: CAIRLAGYYEQYF.

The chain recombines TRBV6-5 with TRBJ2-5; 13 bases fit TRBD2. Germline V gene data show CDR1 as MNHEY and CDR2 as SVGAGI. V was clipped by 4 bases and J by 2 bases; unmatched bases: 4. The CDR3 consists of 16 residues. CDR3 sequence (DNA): TGTGCCAGCAGTTTCACTAGCGGGAGGGTTCAAGAGACCCAGTACTTC. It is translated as CASSFTSGRVQETQYF.

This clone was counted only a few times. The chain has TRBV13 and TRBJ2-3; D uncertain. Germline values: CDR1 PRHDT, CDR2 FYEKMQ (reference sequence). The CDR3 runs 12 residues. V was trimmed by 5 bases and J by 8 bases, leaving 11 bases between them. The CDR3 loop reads CASSPARATQYF. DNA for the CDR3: TGTGCCAGCAGCCCGGCCCGGGCTACGCAGTATTTT.

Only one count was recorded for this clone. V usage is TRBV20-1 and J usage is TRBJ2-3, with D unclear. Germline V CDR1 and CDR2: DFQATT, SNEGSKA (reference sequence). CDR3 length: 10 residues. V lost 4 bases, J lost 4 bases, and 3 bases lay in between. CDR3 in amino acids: CSAKPDTQYF. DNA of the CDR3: TGCAGTGCTAAGCCAGATACGCAGTATTTT.

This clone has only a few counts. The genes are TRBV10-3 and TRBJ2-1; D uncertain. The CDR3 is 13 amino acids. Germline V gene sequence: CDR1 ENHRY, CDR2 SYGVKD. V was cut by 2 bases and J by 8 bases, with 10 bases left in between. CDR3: CAISELVADEQFF. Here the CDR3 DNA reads TGTGCCATCAGTGAGCTAGTGGCAGATGAGCAGTTCTTC.

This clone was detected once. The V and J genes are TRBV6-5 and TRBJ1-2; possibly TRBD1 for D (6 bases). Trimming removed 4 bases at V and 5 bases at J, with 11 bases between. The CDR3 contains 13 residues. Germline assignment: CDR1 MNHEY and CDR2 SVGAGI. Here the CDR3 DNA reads TGTGCCAGCAGTTCCTGGACAGTGTATGGCTACACCTTC. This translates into CASSSWTVYGYTF.

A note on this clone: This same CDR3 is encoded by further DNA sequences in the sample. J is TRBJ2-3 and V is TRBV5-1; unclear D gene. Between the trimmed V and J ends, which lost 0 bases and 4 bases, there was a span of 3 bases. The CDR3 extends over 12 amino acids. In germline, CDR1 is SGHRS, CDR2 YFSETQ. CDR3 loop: CASSLEADTQYF. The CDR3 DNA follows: TGCGCCAGCAGCTTGGAGGCAGATACGCAGTATTTT.

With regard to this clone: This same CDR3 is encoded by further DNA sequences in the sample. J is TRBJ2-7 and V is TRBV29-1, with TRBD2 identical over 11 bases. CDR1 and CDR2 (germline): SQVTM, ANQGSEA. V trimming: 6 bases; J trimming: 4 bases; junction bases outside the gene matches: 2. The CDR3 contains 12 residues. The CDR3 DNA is TGCAGCGTCGGGACTAGCGGATACGAGCAGTACTTC. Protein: CSVGTSGYEQYF.

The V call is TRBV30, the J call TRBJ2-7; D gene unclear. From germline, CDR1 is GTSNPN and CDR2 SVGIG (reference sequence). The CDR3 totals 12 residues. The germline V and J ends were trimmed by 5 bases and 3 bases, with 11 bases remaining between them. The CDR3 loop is CAWEARNYEQYF. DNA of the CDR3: TGTGCCTGGGAGGCCCGTAACTACGAGCAGTACTTC.

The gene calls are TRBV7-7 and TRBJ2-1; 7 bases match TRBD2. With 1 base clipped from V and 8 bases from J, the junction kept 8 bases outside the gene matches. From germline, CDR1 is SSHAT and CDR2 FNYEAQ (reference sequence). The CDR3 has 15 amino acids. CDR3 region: CASSLDRAGLDEQFF. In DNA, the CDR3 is TGTGCCAGCAGCTTAGATAGAGCGGGACTTGATGAGCAGTTCTTC. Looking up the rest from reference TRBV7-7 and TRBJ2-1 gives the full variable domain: GAGVSQSPRYKVTKRGQDVTLRCDPISSHATLYWYQQALGQGPEFLTYFNYEAQPDKSGLPSDRFSAERPEGSISTLTIQRTEQRDSAMYRCASSLDRAGLDEQFFGPGTRLTVL.

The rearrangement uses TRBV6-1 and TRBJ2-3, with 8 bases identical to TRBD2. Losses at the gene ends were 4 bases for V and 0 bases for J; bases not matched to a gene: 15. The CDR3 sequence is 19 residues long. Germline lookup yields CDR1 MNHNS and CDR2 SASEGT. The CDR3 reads CASSGAGRLATDSTDTQYF. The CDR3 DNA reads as TGTGCCAGCAGTGGGGCAGGCAGACTAGCGACTGATAGCACAGATACGCAGTATTTT.

DNA of the CDR3: TGTGCCTGGAGTGTACCAGGGAATCAGCCCCAGCATTTT. Amino acids: CAWSVPGNQPQHF. The V gene is TRBV30, the J gene TRBJ1-5; possible D gene TRBD1, 5 bases. The CDR3 spans 13 residues. The V end lost 0 bases, the J end lost 4 bases, and 7 bases lay between the germline ends. The germline V gene has CDR1 GTSNPN and CDR2 SVGIG (reference sequence). Full variable domain (outside the CDR3, taken from reference TRBV30 and TRBJ1-5): SQTIHQWPATLVQPVGSPLSLECTVEGTSNPNLYWYRQAAGRGLQLLFYSVGIGQISSEVPQNLSASRPQDRQFILSSKKLLLSDSGFYLCAWSVPGNQPQHFGDGTRLSIL.

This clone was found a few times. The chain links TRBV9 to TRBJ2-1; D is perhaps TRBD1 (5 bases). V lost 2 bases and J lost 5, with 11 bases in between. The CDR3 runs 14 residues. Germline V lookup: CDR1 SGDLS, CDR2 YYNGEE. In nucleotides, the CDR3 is TGTGCCAGCAGCGTCTGGCAGGGAAACAATGAGCAGTTCTTC. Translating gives CASSVWQGNNEQFF.

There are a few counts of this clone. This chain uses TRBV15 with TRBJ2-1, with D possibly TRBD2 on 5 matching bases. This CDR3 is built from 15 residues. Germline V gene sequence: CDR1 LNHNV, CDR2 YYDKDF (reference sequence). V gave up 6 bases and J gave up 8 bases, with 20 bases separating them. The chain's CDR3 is CATSYQRFGGDEQFF. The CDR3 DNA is TGTGCCACCAGTTACCAACGGTTCGGAGGCGATGAGCAGTTCTTC.

CDR3 DNA: TGTGCCAGCAGCTCCTCCGGGGGGAGAATCTACGAGCAGTACTTC. This encodes CASSSSGGRIYEQYF. The V call is TRBV7-2, the J call TRBJ2-7, with 7 bases matching TRBD2. Germline-derived CDR1 and CDR2 are SGHTA and FQGNSA. The CDR3 sequence is 15 residues long. Unmatched junction bases numbered 9, after V lost 4 bases and J lost 3 bases.

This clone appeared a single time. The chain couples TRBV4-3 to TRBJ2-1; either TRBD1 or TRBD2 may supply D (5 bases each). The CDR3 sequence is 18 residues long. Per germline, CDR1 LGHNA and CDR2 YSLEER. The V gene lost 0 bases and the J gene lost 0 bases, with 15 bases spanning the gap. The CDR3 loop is CASSQEVTRGSSYNEQFF. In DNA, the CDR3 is TGCGCCAGCAGCCAAGAGGTTACCCGGGGCAGCTCCTACAATGAGCAGTTCTTC.

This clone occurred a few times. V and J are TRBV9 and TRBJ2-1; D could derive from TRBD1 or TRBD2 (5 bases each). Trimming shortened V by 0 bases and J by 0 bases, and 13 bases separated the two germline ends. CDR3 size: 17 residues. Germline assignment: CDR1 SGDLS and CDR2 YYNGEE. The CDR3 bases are TGTGCCAGCAGCGTAGAAGCAGGGACGAGCTCCTACAATGAGCAGTTCTTC. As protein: CASSVEAGTSSYNEQFF.

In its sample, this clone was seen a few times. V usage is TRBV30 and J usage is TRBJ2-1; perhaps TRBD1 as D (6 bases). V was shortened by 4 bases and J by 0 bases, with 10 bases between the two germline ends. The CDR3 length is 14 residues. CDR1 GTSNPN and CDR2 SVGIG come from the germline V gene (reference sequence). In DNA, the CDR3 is TGTGCCTGGATGAGGGGGACCTCCTACAATGAGCAGTTCTTC. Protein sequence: CAWMRGTSYNEQFF.

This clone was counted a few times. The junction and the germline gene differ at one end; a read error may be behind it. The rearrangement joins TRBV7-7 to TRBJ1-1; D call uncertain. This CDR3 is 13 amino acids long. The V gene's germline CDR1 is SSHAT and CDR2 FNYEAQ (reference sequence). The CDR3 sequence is CASSSSMNTEAFF. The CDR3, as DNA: TGTGCTAGCAGCTCGAGCATGAACACTGAAGCTTTCTTT.

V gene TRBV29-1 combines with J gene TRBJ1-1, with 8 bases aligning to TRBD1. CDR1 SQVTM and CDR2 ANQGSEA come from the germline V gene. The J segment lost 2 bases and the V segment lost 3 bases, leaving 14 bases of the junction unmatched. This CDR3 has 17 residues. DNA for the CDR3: TGCAGCGTTGATAAAGGGACAGGAGTCCGCGTAAACACTGAAGCTTTCTTT. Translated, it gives CSVDKGTGVRVNTEAFF.

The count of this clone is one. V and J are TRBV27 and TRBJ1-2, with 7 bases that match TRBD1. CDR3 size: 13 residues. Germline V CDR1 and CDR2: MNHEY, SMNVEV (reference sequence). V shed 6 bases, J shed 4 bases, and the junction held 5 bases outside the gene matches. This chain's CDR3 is CASRPTGSYGYTF. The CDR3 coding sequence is TGTGCCAGCAGACCGACAGGGAGCTATGGCTACACCTTC.

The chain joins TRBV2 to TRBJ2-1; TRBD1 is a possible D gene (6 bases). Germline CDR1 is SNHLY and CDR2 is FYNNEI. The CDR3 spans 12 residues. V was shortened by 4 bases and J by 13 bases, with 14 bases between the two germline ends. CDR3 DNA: TGTGCCAGCAGTGTTGACAGGTCGCCACAGTTCTTC. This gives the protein CASSVDRSPQFF.

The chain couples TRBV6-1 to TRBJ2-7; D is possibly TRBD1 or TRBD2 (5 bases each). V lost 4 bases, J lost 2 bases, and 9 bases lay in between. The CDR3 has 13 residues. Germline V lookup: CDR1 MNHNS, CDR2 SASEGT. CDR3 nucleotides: TGTGCCAGCAGTGTAGAGGGGCCCTACGAGCAGTACTTC. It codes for CASSVEGPYEQYF.

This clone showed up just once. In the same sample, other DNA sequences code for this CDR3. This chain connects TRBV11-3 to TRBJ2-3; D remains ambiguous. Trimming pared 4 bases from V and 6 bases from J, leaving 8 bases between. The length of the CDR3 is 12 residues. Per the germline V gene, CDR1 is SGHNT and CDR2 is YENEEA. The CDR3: CASSSGWDTQYF. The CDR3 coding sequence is TGTGCCAGCAGCTCCGGGTGGGATACGCAGTATTTT.

The CDR3 nucleotides read TGTGCCACCAGCAGAGCTAAGGGTCGGGTCGAGCAGTACTTC. It specifies CATSRAKGRVEQYF. The chain combines TRBV15 with TRBJ2-5; D is unresolved. The end of the DNA aligns better with TRBJ2-7, so the J call may be wrong. The germline V gene has CDR1 LNHNV and CDR2 YYDKDF (reference sequence). The CDR3 spans 14 residues.

The CDR3 loop is CAISEVTSGRNEQFF. The CDR3 coding sequence is TGTGCCATCAGTGAAGTGACTAGCGGGAGGAATGAGCAGTTCTTC. The V call is TRBV10-3, the J call TRBJ2-1, with 13 bases fitting TRBD2. V shed 3 bases, J shed 7 bases, and the junction held 3 bases outside the gene matches. The CDR3 is made up of 15 amino acids. Germline V gene sequence: CDR1 ENHRY, CDR2 SYGVKD.